Below, 17 T cell receptor beta chains from the same sample are listed, as sequenced in a study of cytomegalovirus exposure and HLA in healthy donors. The PCR was carried out with 60 Vbeta primers and 13 Jbeta primers. The method was immunoSEQ multiplex PCR; TCRdb's version includes in-frame clones alone and lacks a portion of them. The top ten clones hold 1.6% of a sample with about 55,000 clones, about 82% of them seen once. Sequenced: PBMCs. The receptor source for this set is a man aged 25 to 40 in good health and CMV-seronegative.

This chain connects TRBV2 to TRBJ2-3; TRBD2 agrees at 8 bases. The CDR3 is made up of 16 amino acids. Germline CDR1 reads SNHLY; CDR2 reads FYNNEI. Losses at the gene ends were 6 bases for V and 1 base for J; bases not matched to a gene: 9. In nucleotides, the CDR3 is TGTGCCAGCAGGAGGTCGACTAGCGATCGCACAGATACGCAGTATTTT. It codes for CASRRSTSDRTDTQYF.

V is TRBV29-1 and J is TRBJ2-5; TRBD2 aligns across 13 bases. CDR3 size: 15 residues. CDR1 is SQVTM and CDR2 is ANQGSEA in the germline V gene. With 4 bases clipped from V and 1 base from J, the junction kept 3 bases outside the gene matches. In nucleotides, the CDR3 is TGCAGCGTTGGAGGGACTAGCGGGATCCAAGAGACCCAGTACTTC. Encoded protein: CSVGGTSGIQETQYF.

This rearrangement joins TRBV28 to TRBJ2-7; D is perhaps TRBD2 (6 bases). With 5 bases removed from V and 3 bases from J, the gap between germline ends came to 14 bases. This CDR3 comprises 14 residues. Germline V lookup: CDR1 MDHEN, CDR2 SYDVKM. CDR3 in amino acids: CASSRGLGVYEQYF. The CDR3 DNA sequence: TGTGCCAGCAGTCGGGGACTCGGTGTCTACGAGCAGTACTTC.

This chain connects TRBV18 to TRBJ2-7, with D hard to call. The CDR3 is 13 residues long. CDR1 KGHSH and CDR2 LQKENI come from the germline V gene. V lost 1 base and J 2 bases, leaving 6 bases between the germline ends. CDR3 in amino acids: CASSPRAAYEQYF. CDR3 coding DNA: TGTGCCAGCTCACCACGGGCCGCCTACGAGCAGTACTTC. Variable domain in full (rest from reference TRBV18 and TRBJ2-7): NAGVMQNPRHLVRRRGQEARLRCSPMKGHSHVYWYRQLPEEGLKFMVYLQKENIIDESGMPKERFSAEFPKEGPSILRIQQVVRGDSAAYFCASSPRAAYEQYFGPGTRLTVT.

The chain links TRBV9 to TRBJ2-3; no definite D call. This CDR3 is 15 amino acids long. Germline V gene lookup returns CDR1 SGDLS and CDR2 YYNGEE. Trimming took off 0 bases at V and 0 bases at J, with 8 bases between the two ends. Here the CDR3 DNA reads TGTGCCAGCAGCGTAGGGCTTTCTAGCACAGATACGCAGTATTTT. Translation gives CASSVGLSSTDTQYF.

This chain links TRBV29-1 with TRBJ2-7; the match to TRBD1 covers 7 bases. The CDR3 is 12 residues long. Unmatched junction bases numbered 4, after V lost 8 bases and J lost 0 bases. The germline gives CDR1 SQVTM, CDR2 ANQGSEA. The CDR3 region has the DNA TGCAGCATTCAGGGGGTCTCCTACGAGCAGTACTTC. Protein: CSIQGVSYEQYF.

The V call is TRBV5-1, the J call TRBJ2-3; the match to TRBD2 covers 14 bases. After removal of 4 bases from V and 6 bases from J, the junction contained 4 bases not matched to a gene. Germline V gene lookup returns CDR1 SGHRS and CDR2 YFSETQ. The CDR3 extends over 15 amino acids. The CDR3 DNA is TGCGCCAGCAGCCCGGGACTAGCGGGAGTTGATACGCAGTATTTT. Amino acids: CASSPGLAGVDTQYF.

V is TRBV5-1 and J is TRBJ2-7; 9 nucleotides align to TRBD1. Looked up from germline, CDR1 is SGHRS and CDR2 is YFSETQ. The CDR3 is made up of 15 amino acids. V dropped 4 bases and J dropped 5; count of bases not matched to a gene: 10. CDR3 sequence (DNA): TGCGCCAGCAGCCGCACAGGGGGCGCCCCCAACGAGCAGTACTTC. As protein: CASSRTGGAPNEQYF.

The chain recombines TRBV14 with TRBJ2-7; a possible D gene is TRBD1 (6 bases). Germline V gives CDR1 SGHDN, CDR2 FVKESK. This CDR3 contains 16 residues. Between the trimmed V and J ends, which lost 1 base and 7 bases, there was a span of 20 bases. CDR3 amino acids: CASSQGGVGRGLEQYF. The CDR3 nucleotides read TGTGCCAGCAGCCAAGGGGGAGTTGGCAGGGGCTTGGAGCAGTACTTC.

This rearrangement joins TRBV30 to TRBJ1-4; unclear D gene. The CDR3 has 12 amino acids. Germline assignment: CDR1 GTSNPN and CDR2 SVGIG (reference sequence). V shed 0 bases and J shed 5 bases, with 4 bases lying between them. As DNA, the CDR3 is TGTGCCTGGAGTGTACAAAATGAAAAACTGTTTTTT. This encodes CAWSVQNEKLFF.

CDR3 sequence: CASSRDRRTLNTEAFF. In nucleotides, the CDR3 is TGTGCCAGCAGTCGGGACAGGCGCACGTTGAACACTGAAGCTTTCTTT. The chain links TRBV27 to TRBJ1-1, with 8 bases fitting TRBD1. This CDR3 contains 16 residues. Per the germline V gene, CDR1 is MNHEY and CDR2 is SMNVEV (reference sequence). With 5 bases clipped from V and 0 bases from J, the junction kept 8 bases outside the gene matches.

The gene calls are TRBV28 and TRBJ2-1; 9 bases agree with TRBD2. Looked up from germline, CDR1 is MDHEN and CDR2 is SYDVKM. V lost 3 bases, J lost 7 bases, and 13 bases stayed unmatched. The CDR3 spans 17 residues. The CDR3 here is CASSFRPHSGSKNEQFF. CDR3 bases: TGTGCCAGCAGTTTTAGGCCGCATAGCGGGAGTAAAAATGAGCAGTTCTTC.

V is TRBV11-2 and J is TRBJ2-7; the match to TRBD2 covers 12 bases. The germline CDR1 and CDR2 sequences are SGHAT and FQNNGV. V lost 4 bases and J lost 4; bases outside the gene matches: 5. This CDR3 spans 15 amino acids. CDR3 region: CASSWSSGGAYEQYF. In nucleotides, the CDR3 is TGTGCCAGCAGCTGGTCTAGCGGGGGGGCGTACGAGCAGTACTTC.

The gene calls are TRBV6-5 and TRBJ2-7, with 7 nucleotides matching TRBD1. Trimming cost V 5 bases and J 3 bases; bases outside gene matches: 7. CDR3 length: 14 amino acids. In germline, CDR1 is MNHEY, CDR2 SVGAGI. The CDR3 spells CASSPSDRVYEQYF. The CDR3 DNA reads as TGTGCCAGCAGTCCTTCTGACAGGGTCTACGAGCAGTACTTC.

In nucleotides, the CDR3 is TGTGCCAGCAGTTCCCCGACAGGCGCCAGGAGCGGAAACACCATATATTTT. This translates into CASSSPTGARSGNTIYF. V usage is TRBV28 and J usage is TRBJ1-3, with D possibly being TRBD1 (6 bases). The CDR3 has 17 residues. Germline CDR1 reads MDHEN; CDR2 reads SYDVKM. V was cut by 4 bases and J by 4 bases, with 20 bases left in between.

The J gene is TRBJ1-4, the V gene TRBV19, with D possibly matching TRBD1 (6 bases). Germline CDR1 is LNHDA and CDR2 is SQIVND (reference sequence). V was trimmed by 5 bases and J by 8 bases, leaving 24 bases between them. The CDR3 has 17 residues. CDR3 coding DNA: TGTGCCAGTAGTGATACAGGGAAATCGCGTCTAGGGGAAAAACTGTTTTTT. The encoded protein is CASSDTGKSRLGEKLFF. Complete variable domain (other parts from reference TRBV19 and TRBJ1-4): DGGITQSPKYLFRKEGQNVTLSCEQNLNHDAMYWYRQDPGQGLRLIYYSQIVNDFQKGDIAEGYSVSREKKESFPLTVTSAQKNPTAFYLCASSDTGKSRLGEKLFFGSGTQLSVL.

As concerns this clone: The junction does not match germline at one end; this may be a read error. The chain is built from TRBV9 and TRBJ1-1; the D gene is possibly TRBD1 (6 bases). The CDR3 has 15 amino acids. The V gene's germline CDR1 is SGDLS and CDR2 YYNGEE. CDR3 sequence reads: CASNVGGAMNTEAFF. CDR3 bases: TGTGCCAGCAACGTAGGGGGAGCGATGAACACTGAAGCTTTCTTT.